This T cell receptor beta chain was retrieved from a study of radiotherapy plus CTLA-4 blockade in lung cancer. Note on this clone: Its antigen remains unknown.

Study findings and constraints: Best predicting response, reportedly, were early blood T cell clone dynamics, with interferon-beta. TCR clones from tumors expanded in blood after radiotherapy plus ipilimumab.

Germline V gene data show CDR1 as MNHNS and CDR2 as SASEGT. This CDR3 comprises 14 residues. V gave up 5 bases and J gave up 3 bases, with 10 bases separating them. Repertoires were generated with immunoSEQ multiplex PCR, while TCRdb's copy carries only in-frame clones and drops some. This table holds about 93,000 clones, 80% to 90% found once. The chain joins TRBV6-1 to TRBJ2-2; D possibly corresponds to TRBD1 (6 bases). This sequence originates from a human donor with non-small cell lung cancer that progressed on radiotherapy plus ipilimumab. The sequencing used peripheral blood, collected from a patient treated with radiotherapy plus ipilimumab. The CDR3 sequence: CASSSPGDTGELFF. CDR3 bases: TGTGCCAGCAGTTCGCCAGGGGACACCGGGGAGCTGTTTTTT.